This is a list of T cell receptor beta chains from one sample in a study of blood T cell repertoires in COVID-19. The repertoire was sequenced with immunoSEQ multiplex PCR; TCRdb's copy has only in-frame clones and lacks some. This sample has more than 250,000 clones, with roughly 90% found just once. The sequencing sample was made of PBMCs or T cells enriched from blood (not recorded which). All receptors come from a woman in her twenties or thirties who had recovered from COVID-19. Both conserved end residues are part of each CDR3. A D gene is named only where the DNA matches it firmly. Rows give clone size only sometimes, using once, few, many, or a class for an expanded clone.

>NA|TRBV7-2|NA|TRBJ1-2
TGTGCCAGCAGCTGGTACAGGGGCTACACCTTC
CASSWYRGYTF
>NA|TRBV12-3/TRBV12-4|NA|TRBJ1-1
TGTGCCAGCAGTACAATGAACACTGAAGCTTTCTTT
CASSTMNTEAFF
>NA|TRBV30|TRBD1|TRBJ1-1
TGTGCCCAGGGCAGGGGGCCTGAAGCTTTCTTT
CAQGRGPEAFF
>NA|TRBV7-3|NA|TRBJ1-3
TGTGCCAGCAGCTTAACGTGGAGCTCTGGAAACACCATATATTTT
CASSLTWSSGNTIYF
>NA|TRBV6-1|TRBD1|TRBJ1-4
TGTGCCAGCAGTGACACCGGGACAGGGAATGAAAAACTGTTTTTT
CASSDTGTGNEKLFF
>NA|TRBV19|NA|TRBJ1-1
TGTGCCACCCAGGGGCTCCGGAACACTGAAGCTTTCTTT
CATQGLRNTEAFF
>NA|TRBV18|NA|TRBJ1-1
TGTGCCAGCTCGAGTACTGAAGCTTTCTTT
CASSSTEAFF
>NA|TRBV18|NA|TRBJ2-5
TGTGCCAGCTCACCACCTAGCTCCCCAGAGACCCAGTACTTC
CASSPPSSPETQYF
>NA|TRBV9|NA|TRBJ2-7
TGTGCCAGCAGCGGACAGGCCAGCGAGCAGTACTTC
CASSGQASEQYF
>NA|TRBV28|TRBD2|TRBJ2-1
TGTGCCAGCAGTCTAGCGGGAGGTCAGGGCAATGAGCAGTTCTTC
CASSLAGGQGNEQFF
>NA|TRBV28|NA|TRBJ2-7
TGTGCCACCTCGCGGTCGGGGAACAGCTACGAGCAGTACTTC
CATSRSGNSYEQYF
>NA|TRBV28|NA|TRBJ2-3
TGTGCCAGCAGTTCTGCGGGACAGAACACAGATACGCAGTATTTT
CASSSAGQNTDTQYF
>NA|TRBV7-8|NA|TRBJ2-7
TGTGCCAGCAGCCCAGCTCGGGGGAGACCCTACGAGCAGTACTTC
CASSPARGRPYEQYF
>few|TRBV5-1|NA|TRBJ2-5
TGCGCCAGCAAACGACGGAGCCAACAAGAGACCCAGTACTTC
CASKRRSQQETQYF
>NA|TRBV18|TRBD1|TRBJ2-6
TGTGCCAGCTCACCGGCCGGGACAGATCATACCTCTGGGGCCAACGTCCTGACTTTC
CASSPAGTDHTSGANVLTF
>NA|TRBV5-4|TRBD1|TRBJ2-5
TGTGCCAGCAGCTTAACAGGGGGGCAAGAGACCCAGTACTTC
CASSLTGGQETQYF
>once|TRBV10-3|NA|TRBJ2-7
TGTGCCACCCTGCCTCAACAGGGCTACGAGCAGTACTTC
CATLPQQGYEQYF
>NA|TRBV25-1|TRBD2|TRBJ2-7
TGTGCCAGCAGTGGAGGACTAGCGGTACACGAGCAGTACTTC
CASSGGLAVHEQYF
>NA|TRBV20-1|NA|TRBJ2-1
TGCAGTGCTAGTTCGGGGAATTACAATGAGCAGTTCTTC
CSASSGNYNEQFF
>NA|TRBV5-4|NA|TRBJ2-2
TGTGCCAGCAGCTCGCAGGGGCTTCAGGGAACCGGGGAGCTGTTTTTT
CASSSQGLQGTGELFF
>once|TRBV9|NA|TRBJ2-1
TGTGCCAGCAGCGGAGTAGGGGGCTCCTACAATGAGCAGTTCTTC
CASSGVGGSYNEQFF
>once|TRBV9|TRBD1|TRBJ1-1
TGTGCCAGCAGCCCTACAGACAGGGGGGGTGAAGCTTTCTTT
CASSPTDRGGEAFF
>NA|TRBV28|TRBD1|TRBJ1-4
TGTGCCAGCAGTCCCCAGACAGGGGATGGTGAAAAACTGTTTTTT
CASSPQTGDGEKLFF
>NA|TRBV27|TRBD2|TRBJ2-1
TGTGCCAGCAGTTCTCCCCTTGGTAGCGGGGGAGGGAATGAGCAGTTCTTC
CASSSPLGSGGGNEQFF
>once|TRBV12-3/TRBV12-4|NA|TRBJ2-1
TGTGCCAGCAGTGGGCGCAGTGGGAATGAGCAGTTCTTC
CASSGRSGNEQFF
>NA|TRBV5-1|NA|TRBJ1-2
TGCGCCAGCAGCTTGGATCCAGGGTACTATGGCTACACCTTC
CASSLDPGYYGYTF
>NA|TRBV12-3/TRBV12-4|TRBD1|TRBJ1-2
TGTGCCAGCAGTTCCACCAGGGGGCGGATCGACACCTTC
CASSSTRGRIDTF